The rows below give T cell receptor beta chains drawn from one sample of a study of metastatic and nonmetastatic thyroid tumors. MiXCR reprocessed the PCR reads for TCRdb. The sample holds 30,000 to 40,000 clones, 15% seen once. What was sequenced was blood. These receptor sequences come from a male donor with papillary thyroid cancer or a benign thyroid nodule (not recorded which). Some clones in this sample may be carry-over from other donors' samples. Each CDR3 is given with its conserved first and last residue.

v_gene | CDR3aa
TRBV6-1 | CAISGRINSPLHF
TRBV4-3 | CASSRKVSSGSHVSSYNEQFF
TRBV6-1 | CASSERTGSGYTF
TRBV2 | CASSERVGSYGYTF
TRBV13 | CASSVRVNTEAFF
TRBV6-1 | CASSLGGEGTDTQYF
TRBV30 | CAWVDTWDNTDTQYF
TRBV2 | CASSPTSGTTYNEQFF
TRBV20-1 | CSATGQGASETQYF
TRBV6-2/TRBV6-3 | CASRPGLITEAFF
TRBV10-2 | CASSESFLAGRNF
TRBV6-5 | CASSYTRDSPLHF
TRBV19 | CASEIRGNEQFF
TRBV7-8 | CASSLLGPSFNSPLHF
TRBV5-1 | CASSLGPGTGANEKLFF
TRBV9 | CASSVGRASGTYEQYF
TRBV5-1 | CASSLLDATYEQYF
TRBV18 | CASSGDRRNFGYTF
TRBV19 | CASSDFVRLNTVELFF
TRBV10-3 | CAISESMTNRRQFF
TRBV19 | CASRPSGTNTGELFF
TRBV7-3 | CASSFGQANSPLHF
TRBV7-2 | CASSTETGNTEAFF
TRBV7-2 | CASSLRDGRMYSNQPQHF
TRBV19 | CASTTNQGANYGYTF
TRBV7-3 | CASSPVITDTQYF
TRBV20-1 | CSASTGAYEQYF
TRBV7-1 | CASSPRSQVAGGRGHGYNEQFF
TRBV7-2 | CASSQRELEYEQYF
TRBV4-1 | CASSQESGETQYF
TRBV12-3/TRBV12-4 | CASSFRVFWGYTF
TRBV6-1 | CASRTGGKHGYTF
TRBV28 | CAGSLLGARAGYTF
TRBV12-3/TRBV12-4 | CASSFPDSYYNEQFF
TRBV28 | CASRIPSSGKGRDTQYF
TRBV30 | CAWGVGASYEQYF
TRBV20-1 | CSALNPWRMRESGYEQYF
TRBV5-1 | CASSLTSVTDTQYF
TRBV5-1 | CASSTGTGDSPLHF
TRBV20-1 | CSARDLMAGDTGELFF
TRBV9 | CASSVRRRSSYEQYF
TRBV12-3/TRBV12-4 | CASRESRGRPYNEQFF
TRBV19 | CASSPYQGVGGNTIYF
TRBV9 | CASSVASGSVNTGELFF
TRBV3-1 | CASSLAGEKQYF
TRBV7-8 | CASSLVKGISYNEQFF